This T cell receptor beta chain was captured by sequencing in a study of blood T cell repertoires in COVID-19. Germline CDR1 reads SQVTM; CDR2 reads ANQGSEA. V shed 0 bases, J shed 0 bases, and the junction held 4 bases outside the gene matches. There are 16 residues in the CDR3. The count of this clone is one. Clones were sequenced by immunoSEQ multiplex PCR, and TCRdb holds only the in-frame ones, with some missing. The table has 170,000 or so clones, approximately 84% seen once. This chain links TRBV29-1 with TRBJ2-1, with 8 bases matching TRBD2. The TCR comes from a woman aged 45-59 years who had recovered from COVID-19. What was sequenced was PBMCs or T cells enriched from blood (not recorded which). The CDR3 DNA is TGCAGCGTTGAAGATGGAGGACTAGCCTCCTACAATGAGCAGTTCTTC. It specifies CSVEDGGLASYNEQFF.